The T cell receptor beta chain described here comes from a study of blood T cell repertoires in COVID-19. Looking at the study overall: Whether acute or convalescent, the COVID-19 samples came from the United States, Italy and Spain.

Authors' analysis steps: Amplification of reference gene primers was used by the study to estimate nucleated cell counts. Clones were sequenced by immunoSEQ multiplex PCR, and TCRdb holds only the in-frame ones, with some missing. D and trimming come from the DNA, and the V and J calls and clone size come from that table. The sample includes some 150,000 clones, more than 75% of them seen just once. V was trimmed by 3 bases and J by 5 bases, leaving 11 bases between them. Germline CDR1 reads MRHNA; CDR2 reads SNTAGT. The CDR3 is 14 amino acids. Participants, about 18 to 90 years old, spanned around 25 US areas. Participant reports of clinical history set cohort assignment. This clone was observed a single time.

This sequence originates from a woman aged 25 to 39 with acute COVID-19. The specimen was PBMCs or T cells enriched from blood (not recorded which). V gene TRBV6-4 combines with J gene TRBJ1-3; D is unclear. CDR3 in amino acids: CASSEMGSRNTIYF. The CDR3, as DNA: TGTGCCAGCAGTGAGATGGGCAGCCGAAACACCATATATTTT.